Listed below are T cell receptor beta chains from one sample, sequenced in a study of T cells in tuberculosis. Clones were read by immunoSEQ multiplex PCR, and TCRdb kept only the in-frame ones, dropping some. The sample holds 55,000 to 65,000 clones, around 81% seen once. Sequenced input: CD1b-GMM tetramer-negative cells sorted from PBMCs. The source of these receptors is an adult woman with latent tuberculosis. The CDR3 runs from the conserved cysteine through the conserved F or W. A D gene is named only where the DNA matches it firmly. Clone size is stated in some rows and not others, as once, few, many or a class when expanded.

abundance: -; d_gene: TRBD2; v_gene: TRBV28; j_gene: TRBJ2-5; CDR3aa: CASSSPGLAGKTQYF; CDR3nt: TGTGCCAGCAGTTCCCCGGGACTAGCGGGGAAGACCCAGTACTTC
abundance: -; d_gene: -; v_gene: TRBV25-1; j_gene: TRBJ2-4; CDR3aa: CASSARGRGPAKNIQYF; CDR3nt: TGTGCCAGCAGTGCCCGAGGGCGAGGGCCAGCCAAAAACATTCAGTACTTC
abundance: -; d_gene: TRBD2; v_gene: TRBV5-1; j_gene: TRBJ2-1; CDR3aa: CASSPSLAGHEQFF; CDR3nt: TGCGCCAGCAGCCCCTCCCTAGCGGGCCATGAGCAGTTCTTC
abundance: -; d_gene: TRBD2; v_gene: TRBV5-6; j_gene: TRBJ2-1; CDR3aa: CASSLFLAGELNNEQFF; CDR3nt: TGTGCCAGCAGCTTGTTCTTGGCGGGGGAACTTAACAATGAGCAGTTCTTC
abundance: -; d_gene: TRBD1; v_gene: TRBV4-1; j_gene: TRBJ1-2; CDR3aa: CASSQDGTGLYGYTF; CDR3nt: TGCGCCAGCAGCCAAGATGGGACAGGTCTTTATGGCTACACCTTC
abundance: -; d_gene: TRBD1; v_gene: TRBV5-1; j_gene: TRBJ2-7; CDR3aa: CASSLYTGTGAAEQYF; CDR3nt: TGCGCCAGCAGCCTATATACCGGGACAGGGGCGGCCGAGCAGTACTTC
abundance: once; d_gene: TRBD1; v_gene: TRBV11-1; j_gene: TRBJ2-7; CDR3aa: CASSQDRVSGEQYF; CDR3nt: TGTGCCAGCAGCCAGGACAGGGTTAGTGGCGAGCAGTACTTC
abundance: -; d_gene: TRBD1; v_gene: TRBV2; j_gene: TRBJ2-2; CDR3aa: CASNRDRLNTGELFF; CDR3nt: TGTGCCAGCAACCGGGACAGGCTAAACACCGGGGAGCTGTTTTTT
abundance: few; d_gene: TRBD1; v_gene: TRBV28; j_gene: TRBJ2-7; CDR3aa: CASGTDSYEQYF; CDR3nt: TGTGCCAGCGGGACAGACTCCTACGAGCAGTACTTC
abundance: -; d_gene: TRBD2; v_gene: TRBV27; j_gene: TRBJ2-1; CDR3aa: CASTRTHLAGGPREQFF; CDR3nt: TGTGCCAGCACACGAACCCACCTAGCGGGAGGGCCACGGGAGCAGTTCTTC
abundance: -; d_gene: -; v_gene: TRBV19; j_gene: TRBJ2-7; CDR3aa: CASSGARTSSSYEQYF; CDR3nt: TGTGCCAGTAGTGGAGCCAGGACTTCCAGCTCCTACGAGCAGTACTTC
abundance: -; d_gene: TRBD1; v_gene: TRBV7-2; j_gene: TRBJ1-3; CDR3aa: CASSPRTGSTGNTIYF; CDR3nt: TGTGCCAGCAGCCCCCGGACAGGGTCCACTGGAAACACCATATATTTT
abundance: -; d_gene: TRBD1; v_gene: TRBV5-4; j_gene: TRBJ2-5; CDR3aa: CASSGTGTGGVETQYF; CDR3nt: TGTGCCAGCAGCGGTACCGGGACAGGGGGGGTCGAGACCCAGTACTTC
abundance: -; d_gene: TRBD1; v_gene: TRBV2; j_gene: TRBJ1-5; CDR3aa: CASTPGGRDGQPQHF; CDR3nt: TGTGCCAGCACCCCAGGGGGGCGAGACGGTCAGCCCCAGCATTTT
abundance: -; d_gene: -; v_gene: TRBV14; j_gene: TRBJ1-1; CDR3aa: CASSPLSYRGEAFF; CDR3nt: TGTGCCAGCAGCCCCCTTTCCTACCGGGGTGAAGCTTTCTTT
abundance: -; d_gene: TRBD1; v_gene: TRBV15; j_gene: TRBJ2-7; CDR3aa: CATSRGTGYYEQYF; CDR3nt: TGTGCCACCAGCAGGGGGACAGGTTACTACGAGCAGTACTTC
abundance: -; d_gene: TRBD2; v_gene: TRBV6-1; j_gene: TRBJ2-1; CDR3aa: CASSEVAGGPPDEQFF; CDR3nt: TGTGCCAGCAGTGAAGTGGCGGGAGGGCCTCCCGATGAGCAGTTCTTC
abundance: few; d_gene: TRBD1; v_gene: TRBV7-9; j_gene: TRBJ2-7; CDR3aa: CASSTVSWDRGQGQYF; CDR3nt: TGTGCCAGCAGCACCGTATCGTGGGACAGGGGGCAAGGGCAGTACTTC
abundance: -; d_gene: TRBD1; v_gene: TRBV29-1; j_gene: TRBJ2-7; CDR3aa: CSVDGQVGEQYF; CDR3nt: TGCAGCGTGGACGGACAGGTTGGGGAGCAGTACTTC
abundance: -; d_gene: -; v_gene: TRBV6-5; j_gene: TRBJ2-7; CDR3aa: CAATAGYEQYF; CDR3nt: TGTGCCGCCACCGCGGGATACGAGCAGTACTTC
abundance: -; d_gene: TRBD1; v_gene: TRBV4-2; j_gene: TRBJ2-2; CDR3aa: CASSPLQGTGELFF; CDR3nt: TGTGCCAGCAGCCCGCTACAGGGGACCGGGGAGCTGTTTTTT
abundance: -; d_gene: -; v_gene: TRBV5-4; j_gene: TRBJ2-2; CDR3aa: CASSPPGPQNTGELFF; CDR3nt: TGTGCCAGCAGCCCCCCGGGTCCCCAGAACACCGGGGAGCTGTTTTTT